Each of the 18 T cell receptor beta chains below was sequenced from the same sample in a study of PD-L1 blockade in urothelial cancer. Profiling relied on immunoSEQ multiplex PCR, and the TCRdb table lists in-frame clones only, not all of them. The sample has approximately 100,000 clones, about 89% seen once. Sequencing used PBMCs, obtained around atezolizumab (anti-PD-L1) treatment. All receptors come from an elderly woman with urothelial cancer.

V is TRBV19 and J is TRBJ1-1; D is unresolved. CDR3 length: 13 residues. Trimming took 3 bases from V and 1 from J, leaving 6 bases between them. The germline gives CDR1 LNHDA, CDR2 SQIVND (reference sequence). The CDR3: CASSIGGNTEAFF. The CDR3 nucleotides are TGTGCCAGTAGTATCGGCGGGAACACTGAAGCTTTCTTT.

V usage is TRBV19 and J usage is TRBJ1-1; TRBD1 matches at 8 bases. The V segment lost 2 bases and the J segment 6 bases; nucleotides outside the gene matches: 5. The CDR3 is 14 amino acids. Germline V gene data show CDR1 as LNHDA and CDR2 as SQIVND (reference sequence). The CDR3 sequence: CASSISGGVAEAFF. DNA for the CDR3: TGTGCCAGTAGTATATCAGGGGGCGTCGCTGAAGCTTTCTTT.

V is TRBV7-2 and J is TRBJ1-2; a weak D match, TRBD1 (5 bases). The CDR3 contains 13 residues. Germline-derived CDR1 and CDR2 are SGHTA and FQGNSA. Trimming left V 1 base short and J 5 bases short, with 8 bases between. The DNA of the CDR3 is TGTGCCAGCAGCTTAGGACAGTTGTATGGCTACACCTTC. It yields the protein CASSLGQLYGYTF.

The genes are TRBV18 and TRBJ2-7; TRBD2 might be the D (6 bases). Trimming shortened V by 4 bases and J by 6 bases, and 7 bases separated the two germline ends. The CDR3 totals 11 residues. The germline V gene encodes CDR1 KGHSH and CDR2 LQKENI. The CDR3 nucleotides are TGTGCCAGCTCACGCGGGGCCGAGCAGTACTTC. This encodes CASSRGAEQYF.

V is TRBV5-1 and J is TRBJ2-7, with 11 bases fitting TRBD1. With V trimmed by 0 bases and J by 4 bases, 3 bases remained unmatched. This CDR3 region has 15 residues. Germline loops: CDR1 SGHRS, CDR2 YFSETQ. The CDR3 nucleotides are TGCGCCAGCAGCTTGGAGGGGACAGGGGGGTACGAGCAGTACTTC. Translation: CASSLEGTGGYEQYF.

The chain carries TRBV7-6 and TRBJ2-5; 10 nucleotides match TRBD1. Germline V gene lookup returns CDR1 SGHVS and CDR2 FNYEAQ. J lost 4 bases, V lost 2 bases, and 10 bases had no gene match. The CDR3 consists of 17 residues. CDR3 sequence (DNA): TGTGCCAGCAGCTTAAACGGGACAGGGGTTTTCCGAGAGACCCAGTACTTC. Its protein is CASSLNGTGVFRETQYF.

This clone was detected a few times. The chain carries TRBV18 and TRBJ2-2; unclear D gene. CDR1 is KGHSH, CDR2 LQKENI, per germline. V gave up 1 base and J gave up 1 base, with 10 bases separating them. The CDR3 contains 16 residues. The CDR3 sequence is CASSPLRTENTGELFF. DNA of the CDR3: TGTGCCAGCTCACCACTCCGCACAGAGAACACCGGGGAGCTGTTTTTT.

This rearrangement joins TRBV27 to TRBJ1-5; 8 bases match TRBD1. Germline lookup yields CDR1 MNHEY and CDR2 SMNVEV (reference sequence). The V and J ends lost 10 bases and 2 bases, in that order; junction bases with no gene match: 10. The CDR3 runs 15 residues. The CDR3 bases are TGTGCCACTGCGGACAGGGTGTTGGGCAATCAGCCCCAGCATTTT. Amino acid sequence: CATADRVLGNQPQHF.

V is TRBV7-2 and J is TRBJ1-2, with TRBD1 as a possible D gene (5 bases). V dropped 8 bases and J dropped 5 bases, with 15 bases sitting between them. The CDR3 spans 13 residues. Germline values: CDR1 SGHTA, CDR2 FQGNSA. The CDR3 nucleotides read TGTGCCAGCCTACGGGCAGGGAATTATGGCTACACCTTC. It specifies CASLRAGNYGYTF.

V usage is TRBV5-6 and J usage is TRBJ2-4, with 11 bases fitting TRBD1. This CDR3 region has 14 residues. Germline V gene data show CDR1 as SGHDT and CDR2 as YYEEEE. J was trimmed by 6 bases and V by 4 bases; bases with no gene match: 3. CDR3 sequence: CASSAGTGGNIQYF. CDR3 nucleotide sequence: TGTGCCAGCAGCGCCGGGACAGGGGGAAACATTCAGTACTTC.

The V gene is TRBV9, the J gene TRBJ1-2, with D unclear. Germline V gene lookup returns CDR1 SGDLS and CDR2 YYNGEE. The V end lost 0 bases, the J end lost 3 bases, and 15 bases lay between the germline ends. The CDR3 is 16 residues long. CDR3 DNA sequence: TGTGCCAGCAGCGTAGCGGTGGGCAGAAAGGACTATGGCTACACCTTC. It is translated as CASSVAVGRKDYGYTF.

This chain joins TRBV29-1 and TRBJ2-1, with 11 bases lining up with TRBD2. After removal of 7 bases from V and 2 bases from J, the junction contained 7 bases not matched to a gene. Germline CDR1 reads SQVTM; CDR2 reads ANQGSEA. This CDR3 has 15 amino acids. DNA of the CDR3: TGCAGCGCCGTAGCGGGAGGGCTACCCTACAATGAGCAGTTCTTC. Encoded protein: CSAVAGGLPYNEQFF.

The chain recombines TRBV7-6 with TRBJ2-5; TRBD2 agrees at 8 bases. CDR1 and CDR2 (germline): SGHVS, FNYEAQ. The CDR3 runs to 16 residues. V gave up 1 base and J gave up 5 bases; unmatched junction bases: 9. The CDR3 loop reads CASSLGGSGGIETQYF. CDR3 DNA: TGTGCCAGCAGCTTAGGCGGGAGCGGGGGTATTGAGACCCAGTACTTC.

As concerns this clone: The same CDR3 can be traced to other DNA sequences in this sample. CDR3 nucleotide sequence: TGTGCCAGCAGTTACTCGAGGTTAGGGGGAGAGACCCAGTACTTC. Translated, it gives CASSYSRLGGETQYF. The chain carries TRBV6-5 and TRBJ2-5; TRBD1 might be the D (6 bases). Germline V CDR1 and CDR2: MNHEY, SVGAGI. V lost 0 bases to trimming and J lost 4 bases, with 12 bases between them. The CDR3 is 15 amino acids.

The V gene is TRBV19, the J gene TRBJ2-5, with 8 bases matching TRBD1. After removal of 1 base from V and 5 bases from J, the junction contained 6 bases not matched to a gene. The CDR3 contains 15 residues. CDR1 LNHDA and CDR2 SQIVND come from the germline V gene (reference sequence). CDR3 loop: CASSIGDRSGETQYF. The CDR3 coding sequence is TGTGCCAGTAGTATAGGGGACAGGTCGGGGGAGACCCAGTACTTC.

The rearrangement links TRBV18 to TRBJ2-1; TRBD2 agrees at 11 bases. V lost 3 bases to trimming and J lost 5 bases; unmatched junction nucleotides: 9. Germline CDR1 KGHSH, CDR2 LQKENI. This CDR3 spans 17 amino acids. CDR3: CASSPVTSGSVNNEQFF. The CDR3 DNA follows: TGTGCCAGCTCACCGGTAACTAGCGGGAGCGTTAACAATGAGCAGTTCTTC.

The chain links TRBV5-6 to TRBJ1-2; 10 bases are shared with TRBD1. Germline V lookup: CDR1 SGHDT, CDR2 YYEEEE. V gave up 4 bases and J gave up 1 base; unmatched junction bases: 4. CDR3 length: 15 residues. In DNA, the CDR3 is TGTGCCAGCAGCCGCGACAGGGGGCTTAACTATGGCTACACCTTC. Residues: CASSRDRGLNYGYTF.

This chain links TRBV28 with TRBJ1-2; tentatively, D is TRBD1 (5 bases). CDR1 is MDHEN, CDR2 SYDVKM, per germline. The CDR3 covers 13 residues. Trimming cost V 8 bases and J 1 base, with 11 bases left between them. CDR3 sequence (DNA): TGTGCCAGCCTGGGGGGGGGTAACTATGGCTACACCTTC. Translated, it gives CASLGGGNYGYTF.